This record concerns one TCR beta chain sequence. V lost 0 bases, J lost 0 bases, and 4 bases lay in between. The CDR3 sequence is 13 residues long. Germline CDR1 SGHRS, CDR2 YFSETQ. This sample is part of a study of OX40 agonist ivuxolimab in advanced cancers. Some clones are missing from TCRdb's copy, which holds only in-frame ones; the method was immunoSEQ multiplex PCR. Counted here are fewer than 100,000 clones, approximately 80% occurring once; the ten biggest clones make up around 0.48%. The TCR was taken from an adult with an advanced solid tumor such as melanoma, head and neck, liver or kidney cancer. This material consisted of CD4+ or CD8+ T cells sorted from blood, taken in a trial of the OX40 agonist ivuxolimab. This sequence joins TRBV5-1 and TRBJ2-7; D gene uncertain. The CDR3 protein is CASSLDGSYEQYF. The CDR3 DNA reads TGCGCCAGCAGCTTGGACGGCTCCTACGAGCAGTACTTC.